This T cell receptor beta chain was sequenced for a study of control samples from healthy donors and cancer patients. The V gene's germline CDR1 is SGHDT and CDR2 YYEEEE. The germline V and J ends were trimmed by 0 bases and 0 bases, with 12 bases remaining between them. The CDR3 runs to 17 residues. Assay: immunoSEQ multiplex PCR; the TCRdb copy retains only in-frame clones and omits some. Of more than 50,000 clones in the sample, roughly 90% were seen once. The specimen sequenced was blood. The receptor was derived from a man aged 45-60 years in good health. The chain is built from TRBV5-6 and TRBJ2-2; D remains unclear. DNA for the CDR3: TGTGCCAGCAGCTTGGACGCCGGGCTATCGAACACCGGGGAGCTGTTTTTT. Protein sequence: CASSLDAGLSNTGELFF.